This is a list of T cell receptor beta chains from one sample in a study of blood T cell repertoires in COVID-19. Using immunoSEQ multiplex PCR, the repertoire was profiled, and TCRdb retains in-frame clones only, with some absent. The sample lists nearly 200,000 clones; approximately 86% were seen once. The sample comprised peripheral blood. All receptors derive from a man aged 60-69 years with COVID-19, enrolled during active disease. CDR3s include the opening cysteine and the closing phenylalanine or tryptophan. D genes are given only for firm matches. Clone sizes are given selectively: once, few, many, or a class where the clone is expanded.

TRBJ1-1 TRBD1 TRBV7-2 - CASSLRQGGTNTEAFF TGTGCCAGCAGCTTGAGACAGGGTGGAACGAACACTGAAGCTTTCTTT
TRBJ1-5 TRBD1 TRBV6-2/TRBV6-3 - CASSYQDRGYSNQPQHF TGTGCCAGCAGTTACCAGGACAGGGGATATAGCAATCAGCCCCAGCATTTT
TRBJ2-2 - TRBV7-6 - CASSWPPGQNTGELFF TGTGCCAGCAGCTGGCCTCCGGGACAGAACACCGGGGAGCTGTTTTTT
TRBJ2-7 - TRBV10-1 - CASSSAGQSYEQYF TGCGCCAGCAGTTCCGCGGGGCAGTCCTACGAGCAGTACTTC
TRBJ2-7 - TRBV10-3 - CATRERDLREQYF TGTGCCACGAGGGAACGAGATTTGAGGGAGCAGTACTTC
TRBJ1-2 TRBD1 TRBV5-4 - CASSSGQTYGYTF TGTGCCAGCAGCTCGGGACAGACCTATGGCTACACCTTC
TRBJ2-7 - TRBV3-1/TRBV3-2 - CASSQEGGLSSGEQYF TGTGCCAGCAGCCAAGAAGGCGGCCTGTCGTCGGGCGAGCAGTACTTC
TRBJ2-7 TRBD2 TRBV7-3 - CASSLRTSGNEQYF TGTGCCAGCAGCTTGAGGACTAGCGGGAACGAGCAGTACTTC
TRBJ1-1 - TRBV19 few CASSTQGVVNTEAFF TGTGCCAGTAGTACACAAGGGGTTGTGAACACTGAAGCTTTCTTT
TRBJ2-4 TRBD2 TRBV2 once CASSPSGTSIAKNIQYF TGTGCCAGCAGTCCTAGCGGGACCTCTATAGCCAAAAACATTCAGTACTTC
TRBJ1-5 TRBD1 TRBV7-8 - CASSLARQGLGNQPQHF TGTGCCAGCAGCTTAGCGAGACAGGGGTTGGGTAATCAGCCCCAGCATTTT
TRBJ1-2 - TRBV30 - CAWSVQHNYGYTF TGTGCCTGGAGTGTACAGCATAACTATGGCTACACCTTC
TRBJ1-4 - TRBV7-2 few CASRASTNEKLFF TGTGCCAGCAGAGCTTCAACTAATGAAAAACTGTTTTTT
TRBJ1-5 TRBD1 TRBV5-1 - CASSLDGTANQPQHF TGCGCCAGCAGCTTAGACGGGACAGCGAATCAGCCCCAGCATTTT
TRBJ2-7 TRBD1 TRBV11-3 - CASSRQGAFEQYF TGTGCCAGCAGCCGACAGGGGGCATTCGAGCAGTACTTC
TRBJ1-5 - TRBV4-3 - CASSQDGQSNGAPQHF TGCGCCAGCAGCCAAGACGGACAGTCGAACGGGGCGCCCCAGCATTTT
TRBJ1-2 - TRBV3-1/TRBV3-2 few CASSDRVNYGYTF TGTGCCAGCAGCGATCGGGTAAACTATGGCTACACCTTC
TRBJ1-1 - TRBV30 - CAWSPDGSTVSWATEAFF TGTGCCTGGAGCCCCGATGGATCGACAGTAAGTTGGGCCACTGAAGCTTTCTTT
TRBJ2-7 - TRBV28 - CASSYPPGLKTSYEQYF TGTGCCAGCAGTTATCCACCTGGACTCAAGACATCCTACGAGCAGTACTTC
TRBJ2-2 TRBD2 TRBV2 - CASSPTTGGTGELFF TGTGCCAGCAGTCCGACGACGGGGGGAACCGGGGAGCTGTTTTTT
TRBJ2-3 TRBD2 TRBV12-5 - CASGLVIAGGPTDTQYF TGTGCTAGTGGTTTGGTAATAGCGGGAGGCCCCACAGATACGCAGTATTTT
TRBJ2-1 TRBD2 TRBV28 - CASTVGLAGNNEQFF TGTGCCAGCACCGTCGGACTAGCGGGTAACAATGAGCAGTTCTTC
TRBJ1-6 TRBD1 TRBV4-3 - CASSQGQGFLSPLHF TGCGCCAGCAGCCAAGGACAGGGTTTTTTGTCACCCCTCCACTTT
TRBJ1-2 TRBD1 TRBV19 - CASSFRQGADGYTF TGTGCCAGTAGTTTTCGACAGGGGGCTGATGGCTACACCTTC
TRBJ1-2 TRBD1 TRBV11-2 - CASSLSSWDRGSGGYTF TGTGCCAGCAGCTTATCCTCGTGGGACAGGGGGAGTGGTGGCTACACCTTC
TRBJ2-3 - TRBV5-1 many CASSKAREGPDTQYF TGCGCCAGCAGCAAAGCCCGAGAGGGTCCAGATACGCAGTATTTT
TRBJ1-4 - TRBV3-1/TRBV3-2 - CASSPRSGGGEKLFF TGTGCCAGCAGCCCCAGGTCCGGAGGTGGTGAAAAACTGTTTTTT
TRBJ2-7 TRBD2 TRBV5-4 - CASSVVAGASYEQYF TGTGCCAGCAGCGTAGTTGCGGGAGCCTCCTACGAGCAGTACTTC
TRBJ2-1 - TRBV27 once CASRQGLLERNEQFF TGTGCCAGCAGACAGGGACTACTAGAGCGCAATGAGCAGTTCTTC
TRBJ2-7 - TRBV6-5 - CASSSAYEQYF TGTGCCAGCAGTTCCGCCTACGAGCAGTACTTC
TRBJ1-2 TRBD1 TRBV10-3 - CAISDSRGYYGYTF TGTGCCATCAGTGATTCCAGGGGGTACTATGGCTACACCTTC
TRBJ2-7 TRBD2 TRBV19 - CASSIGRRETPREQYF TGTGCCAGTAGTATAGGACGGCGGGAGACGCCCAGGGAGCAGTACTTC
TRBJ1-1 TRBD1 TRBV6-5 - CASSSAQGPEAFF TGTGCCAGCAGTTCCGCACAGGGGCCTGAAGCTTTCTTT
TRBJ1-6 TRBD1 TRBV19 - CASSATGGYAPLHF TGTGCCAGTAGTGCGACAGGGGGCTACGCACCCCTCCACTTT
TRBJ2-2 - TRBV11-2 - CASSLVMGARNTGELFF TGTGCCAGCAGCTTAGTGATGGGGGCCCGGAACACCGGGGAGCTGTTTTTT
TRBJ1-3 TRBD1 TRBV10-1 - CASSPGQDTGNTIYF TGCGCCAGCAGCCCCGGACAGGACACTGGAAACACCATATATTTT
TRBJ2-7 TRBD2 TRBV11-2 - CASSRSGSPYEQYF TGTGCCAGCAGCCGTAGCGGGAGTCCCTACGAGCAGTACTTC
TRBJ1-5 - TRBV4-1 - CASSQEGRGGVSNQPQHF TGCGCCAGCAGCCAAGAAGGAAGGGGGGGGGTAAGCAATCAGCCCCAGCATTTT
TRBJ2-1 TRBD2 TRBV19 - CASSSTSGSPYNEQFF TGTGCCAGTAGTTCGACTAGCGGGAGTCCTTACAATGAGCAGTTCTTC
TRBJ2-1 - TRBV9 - CASSVAGVSYNEQFF TGTGCCAGCAGCGTAGCAGGGGTCTCCTACAATGAGCAGTTCTTC
TRBJ1-1 - TRBV15 - CATSRGGTMNTEAFF TGTGCCACCAGCAGGGGTGGGACAATGAACACTGAAGCTTTCTTT
TRBJ1-1 TRBD1 TRBV11-1 - CASSFDGTGASPFF TGTGCCAGTAGCTTCGATGGGACAGGGGCGAGTCCTTTCTTT
TRBJ1-6 - TRBV28 - CASRGPGDSPLHF TGTGCCAGCAGGGGGCCAGGTGATTCACCCCTCCACTTT
TRBJ1-3 TRBD1 TRBV19 - CASGTGWRGNTIYF TGTGCCAGTGGGACAGGATGGCGCGGAAACACCATATATTTT
TRBJ1-5 - TRBV30 - CAWSMGQGYQPQHF TGTGCCTGGAGTATGGGGCAGGGGTATCAGCCCCAGCATTTT
TRBJ1-5 - TRBV21-1 - CASSKRLRVLYSNQPQHF TGTGCCAGCAGCAAACGACTCCGCGTCCTCTATAGCAATCAGCCCCAGCATTTT
TRBJ1-5 - TRBV30 - CAWSAPLGRARQPQHF TGTGCCTGGAGTGCGCCCTTAGGGAGGGCACGGCAGCCCCAGCATTTT
TRBJ2-1 TRBD1 TRBV9 once CASSVGTVYNEQFF TGTGCCAGCAGCGTTGGGACAGTATACAATGAGCAGTTCTTC
TRBJ1-2 - TRBV5-1 - CASSLGDTTYGYTF TGCGCCAGCAGCTTGGGGGACACGACCTATGGCTACACCTTC
TRBJ2-1 TRBD1 TRBV2 - CASSGTVTTRNEQFF TGTGCCAGCAGCGGGACAGTAACAACACGGAATGAGCAGTTCTTC
TRBJ2-5 - TRBV10-1 - CASSENFVGSAQYF TGCGCCAGCAGTGAGAATTTTGTGGGGAGCGCCCAGTACTTC
TRBJ1-2 TRBD1 TRBV2 - CASYPRAPTGTNYGYTF TGTGCCAGCTATCCTCGGGCGCCGACAGGGACTAACTATGGCTACACCTTC
TRBJ1-5 TRBD1 TRBV30 - CASCGQGSNQPQHF TGTGCCTCGTGTGGACAGGGAAGCAATCAGCCCCAGCATTTT